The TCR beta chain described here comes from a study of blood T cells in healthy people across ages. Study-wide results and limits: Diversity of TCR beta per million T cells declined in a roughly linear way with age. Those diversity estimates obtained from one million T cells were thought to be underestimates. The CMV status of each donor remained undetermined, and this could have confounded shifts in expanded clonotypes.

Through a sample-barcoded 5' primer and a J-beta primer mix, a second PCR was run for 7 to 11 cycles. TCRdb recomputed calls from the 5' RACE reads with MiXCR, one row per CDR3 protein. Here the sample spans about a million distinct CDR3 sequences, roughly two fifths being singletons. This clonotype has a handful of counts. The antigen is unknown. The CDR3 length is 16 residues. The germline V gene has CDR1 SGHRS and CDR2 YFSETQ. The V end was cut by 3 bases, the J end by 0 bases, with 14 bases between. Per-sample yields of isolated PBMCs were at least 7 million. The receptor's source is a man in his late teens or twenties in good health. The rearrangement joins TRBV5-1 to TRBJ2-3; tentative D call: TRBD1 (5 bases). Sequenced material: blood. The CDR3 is CASSSGQVLSTDTQYF. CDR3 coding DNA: TGCGCCAGCAGCTCCGGACAAGTCCTTAGCACAGATACGCAGTATTTT.